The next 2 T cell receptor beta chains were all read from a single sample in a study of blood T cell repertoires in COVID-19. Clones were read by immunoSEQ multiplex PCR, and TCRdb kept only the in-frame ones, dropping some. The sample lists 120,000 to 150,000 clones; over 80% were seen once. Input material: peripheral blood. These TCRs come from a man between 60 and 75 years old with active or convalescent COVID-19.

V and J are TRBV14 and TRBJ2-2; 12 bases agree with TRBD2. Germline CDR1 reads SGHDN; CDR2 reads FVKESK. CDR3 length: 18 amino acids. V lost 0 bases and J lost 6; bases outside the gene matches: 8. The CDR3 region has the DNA TGTGCCAGCAGCCAAGATAACGGACTAGCGGGAAGATCCGGGGAGCTGTTTTTT. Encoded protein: CASSQDNGLAGRSGELFF.

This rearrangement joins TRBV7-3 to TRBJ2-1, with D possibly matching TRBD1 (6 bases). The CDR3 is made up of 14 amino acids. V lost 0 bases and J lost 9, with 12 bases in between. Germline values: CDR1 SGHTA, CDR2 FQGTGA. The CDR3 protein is CASSLTSLGAEQFF. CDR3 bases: TGTGCCAGCAGCTTAACTTCGTTGGGGGCTGAGCAGTTCTTC.